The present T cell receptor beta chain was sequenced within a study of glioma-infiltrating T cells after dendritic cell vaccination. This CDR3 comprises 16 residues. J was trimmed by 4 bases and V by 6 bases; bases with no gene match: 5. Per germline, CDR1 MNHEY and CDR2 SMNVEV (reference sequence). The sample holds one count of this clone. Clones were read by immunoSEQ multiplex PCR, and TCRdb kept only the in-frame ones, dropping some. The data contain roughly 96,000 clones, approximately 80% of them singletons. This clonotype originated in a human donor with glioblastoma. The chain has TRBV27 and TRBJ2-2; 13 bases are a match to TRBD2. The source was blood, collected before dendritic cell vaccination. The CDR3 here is CASRRTSGGLTGELFF. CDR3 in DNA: TGTGCCAGCAGACGGACTAGCGGGGGCCTCACCGGGGAGCTGTTTTTT.